A single sample is the source of the 19 T cell receptor beta chains below, sequenced in a study of T cell responses to AZD1222 COVID-19 vaccine. Clones were read by immunoSEQ multiplex PCR, and TCRdb kept only the in-frame ones, dropping some. Of 100,000 to 120,000 clones listed, 85% to 95% are singletons. The material was peripheral blood, obtained on day 0 of AZD1222 vaccination. The receptors were gathered from an adult in good health.

This chain connects TRBV30 to TRBJ1-1; D is uncertain. Looked up from germline, CDR1 is GTSNPN and CDR2 is SVGIG (reference sequence). V shed 0 bases and J shed 3 bases, with 14 bases lying between them. The CDR3 is 15 residues long. In nucleotides, the CDR3 is TGTGCCTGGAGTGTACGTGCCTTGACGGACACTGAAGCTTTCTTT. This gives the protein CAWSVRALTDTEAFF.

The V call is TRBV10-1, the J call TRBJ2-7, with 7 nucleotides matching TRBD1. V was pared by 6 bases and J by 0 bases, with 2 bases of the junction left unmatched. CDR1 is WNHNN and CDR2 is SYGVQD in the germline V gene (reference sequence). The CDR3 consists of 13 residues. The CDR3 DNA sequence: TGCGCCAGCAGGGGACAGAGCTCCTACGAGCAGTACTTC. Its translation: CASRGQSSYEQYF.

The chain joins TRBV29-1 to TRBJ1-2; D is ambiguous. The CDR3 is 13 amino acids. The germline V gene has CDR1 SQVTM and CDR2 ANQGSEA. Trimming cost V 2 bases and J 2 bases, with 9 bases left between them. CDR3 sequence: CSVELDKNYGYTF. CDR3 DNA sequence: TGCAGCGTTGAACTAGACAAGAACTATGGCTACACCTTC. Using reference TRBV29-1 and TRBJ1-2 for the parts outside the CDR3, the full variable domain is SAVISQKPSRDICQRGTSLTIQCQVDSQVTMMFWYRQQPGQSLTLIATANQGSEATYESGFVIDKFPISRPNLTFSTLTVSNMSPEDSSIYLCSVELDKNYGYTFGSGTRLTVV.

This sequence joins TRBV6-5 and TRBJ1-2; D is ambiguous. This CDR3 has 13 amino acids. Germline V gives CDR1 MNHEY, CDR2 SVGAGI. V dropped 2 bases and J dropped 8 bases, with 12 bases sitting between them. CDR3 sequence (DNA): TGTGCCAGCAGTTACGAGGCCAAAGGCGGCTACACCTTC. Protein product: CASSYEAKGGYTF.

A few counts support this clone. This rearrangement joins TRBV30 to TRBJ1-4; D is unresolved. CDR3 size: 14 residues. V lost 3 bases and J lost 7, with 15 bases in between. The germline gives CDR1 GTSNPN, CDR2 SVGIG (reference sequence). This CDR3 reads CAWRGLREGEKLFF. In DNA form, the CDR3 reads TGTGCCTGGAGGGGGTTAAGGGAGGGTGAAAAACTGTTTTTT.

The genes are TRBV6-2 or TRBV6-3 and TRBJ2-3, with 15 bases matching TRBD2. CDR1 and CDR2 from the germline V gene are MNHEY and SVGEGT. Trimming removed 2 bases from V and 4 bases from J; junction bases left unmatched: 10. The CDR3 consists of 19 residues. Written as DNA, the CDR3 is TGTGCCAGCAGTTACCCCACCGGACTAGCGGGGGGGCCAGCAGATACGCAGTATTTT. It translates to CASSYPTGLAGGPADTQYF.

This clone came up once. This chain uses TRBV28 with TRBJ1-6, with D unclear. Trimming removed 6 bases at V and 7 bases at J, with 7 bases between. This CDR3 comprises 12 residues. Germline lookup yields CDR1 MDHEN and CDR2 SYDVKM. The CDR3 DNA reads TGTGCCAGCAGGGCCCCAAATTCACCCCTCCACTTT. Translating it yields CASRAPNSPLHF.

This clone occurred once. The chain links TRBV13 to TRBJ2-1, with 10 bases that match TRBD1. V was pared by 4 bases and J by 15 bases, with 15 bases of the junction left unmatched. The CDR3 runs to 15 residues. CDR1 and CDR2 (germline): PRHDT, FYEKMQ (reference sequence). CDR3 nucleotides: TGTGCCAGCAGCTCCCGGACAGGGGGACTACCGGTTCGGTTCTTC. Translated: CASSSRTGGLPVRFF.

The gene calls are TRBV2 and TRBJ2-1, with D maybe TRBD2 (5 bases). Trimming pared 7 bases from V and 3 bases from J, leaving 7 bases between. The CDR3 runs to 12 residues. Germline V gene lookup returns CDR1 SNHLY and CDR2 FYNNEI. The CDR3 sequence: CASNGNYNEQFF. In DNA, the CDR3 is TGTGCCAGCAACGGGAACTACAATGAGCAGTTCTTC. The variable domain in full, completed from reference TRBV2 and TRBJ2-1, reads EPEVTQTPSHQVTQMGQEVILRCVPISNHLYFYWYRQILGQKVEFLVSFYNNEISEKSEIFDDQFSVERPDGSNFTLKIRSTKLEDSAMYFCASNGNYNEQFFGPGTRLTVL.

The chain carries TRBV18 and TRBJ1-2; possible D gene TRBD1, 5 bases. The CDR3 runs to 15 residues. Trimming shortened V by 2 bases and J by 3 bases, and 13 bases separated the two germline ends. The germline CDR1 and CDR2 sequences are KGHSH and LQKENI. CDR3 sequence (DNA): TGTGCCAGCTCACCAGGGGACGGGAGCTACTATGGCTACACCTTC. This encodes CASSPGDGSYYGYTF.

The chain couples TRBV6-5 to TRBJ2-1, with D hard to call. The V and J ends lost 6 bases and 8 bases respectively, with 8 bases between them. Germline V gene sequence: CDR1 MNHEY, CDR2 SVGAGI. There are 11 residues in the CDR3. The CDR3 is CASSLGYEQFF. The CDR3 DNA follows: TGTGCCAGCAGCCTTGGATATGAGCAGTTCTTC.

The gene calls are TRBV7-2 and TRBJ1-2, with TRBD1 matching over 11 bases. CDR3 length equals 16 residues. Germline CDR1 and CDR2: SGHTA and FQGNSA. Trimming cost V 5 bases and J 1 base; bases outside gene matches: 6. The DNA of the CDR3 is TGTGCCAGCAGCCAAAGGACAGGGGGCAGTAACTATGGCTACACCTTC. Encoded protein: CASSQRTGGSNYGYTF.

The chain employs TRBV23-1 and TRBJ1-2, with D perhaps TRBD1 (5 bases). TRBV23-1 is marked as an open reading frame, function uncertain. The V and J ends lost 5 bases and 2 bases respectively, with 6 bases between them. The CDR3 is 12 residues long. CDR3: CASSGANYGYTF. CDR3 DNA sequence: TGCGCCAGCAGTGGGGCCAACTATGGCTACACCTTC.

The gene calls are TRBV24-1 and TRBJ2-1, with 13 bases aligning to TRBD2. Germline assignment: CDR1 KGHDR and CDR2 SFDVKD. The V and J ends lost 4 bases and 13 bases, in that order; junction bases with no gene match: 9. The CDR3 runs to 15 residues. The CDR3 is CATSDRTSGGRKQFF. CDR3 DNA sequence: TGTGCCACCAGTGACCGGACTAGCGGGGGTCGGAAACAGTTCTTC.

This chain uses TRBV4-1 with TRBJ1-1, with D possibly matching TRBD1 (5 bases). Germline CDR1 MGHRA, CDR2 YSYEKL. The CDR3 loop spans 15 amino acids. Between the trimmed V and J ends, which lost 0 bases and 6 bases, there was a span of 14 bases. CDR3 region: CASSQEPERGPEAFF. CDR3 DNA sequence: TGCGCCAGCAGCCAAGAGCCTGAGAGGGGCCCTGAAGCTTTCTTT.

The rearrangement joins TRBV4-1 to TRBJ1-1; 7 bases match TRBD1. The germline CDR1 and CDR2 sequences are MGHRA and YSYEKL. The CDR3 has 16 residues. The V segment lost 0 bases and the J segment 1 base; nucleotides outside the gene matches: 5. The CDR3 DNA reads as TGCGCCAGCAGCCAAGATGGGGGGACAGCGAACACTGAAGCTTTCTTT. This translates into CASSQDGGTANTEAFF.

The gene calls are TRBV19 and TRBJ2-7; 9 bases match TRBD1. Germline-derived CDR1 and CDR2 are LNHDA and SQIVND (reference sequence). The CDR3 length is 15 residues. Trimming at V came to 8 bases and at J to 3 bases, leaving 11 bases not matched to a gene. In nucleotides, the CDR3 is TGTGCCAGTTCCCCCGGGACAGGGTATCGCTACGAGCAGTACTTC. Its protein is CASSPGTGYRYEQYF.

J is TRBJ1-1 and V is TRBV15, with no clear D. Trimming pared 1 base from V and 1 base from J, leaving 13 bases between. The CDR3 extends over 16 amino acids. CDR1 is LNHNV, CDR2 YYDKDF, per germline (reference sequence). Here the CDR3 reads CATSRGGWGQNTEAFF. CDR3 nucleotides: TGTGCCACCAGCAGAGGGGGATGGGGTCAGAACACTGAAGCTTTCTTT. Full variable domain (missing parts from reference TRBV15 and TRBJ1-1): DAMVIQNPRYQVTQFGKPVTLSCSQTLNHNVMYWYQQKSSQAPKLLFHYYDKDFNNEADTPDNFQSRRPNTSFCFLDIRSPGLGDTAMYLCATSRGGWGQNTEAFFGQGTRLTVV.

In its sample, this clone was seen once. The chain couples TRBV27 to TRBJ2-3, with 9 bases that match TRBD2. CDR1 and CDR2 (germline): MNHEY, SMNVEV (reference sequence). Losses at the gene ends were 7 bases for V and 6 bases for J; bases not matched to a gene: 8. The CDR3 is 14 residues long. In DNA form, the CDR3 reads TGTGCCAGCACCCGCAGCGGGGGGAGGGATACGCAGTATTTT. The encoded protein is CASTRSGGRDTQYF.